Sequencing of this T cell receptor beta chain was carried out in a study of cytomegalovirus exposure and HLA in healthy donors (dated by TCRdb to the late 2010s). Broadly, across the study: According to an earlier analysis of a few hundred of the donors, 200 million or so T cells yielded 117 million unique TCR beta sequences and about 300 Gb of sequence data. An early release covering roughly 640 HLA-typed donors comprised roughly 300 gigabases of sequencing data and approximately 80 million unique TCR sequences. Of the roughly 400 genotyped donors, approximately 83% fell in the genetic ancestry cluster associated with self-reported Caucasian donors. All discovery cohort repertoires had been generated on a single sequencing platform. To study patterns of TCR occurrence, a later analysis re-analyzed previously published TCR beta repertoires from 666 donors and added high-resolution HLA genotyping. The T cell repertoires of under 750 subjects were profiled by immunosequencing and related to cytomegalovirus serostatus. Donor age, sex, ethnicity and CMV serostatus were compiled alongside the repertoire data. Rather than using new phenotypic data, the later analysis identified candidate immune exposures from TCR beta sequences and from how often those sequences occurred across donors. The number of typed donors differed by locus: about 620-630 for A, B, C, DRB1 and DQB1; about 520 for DQA1; roughly 600 for DPA1; and around 450 for DPB1. To decide whether each TCR beta V gene segment behaved as functional or pseudogenic, an earlier analysis of several hundred of the donors relied on high-throughput TCR beta sequencing. To predict cytomegalovirus infection status, the study combined high-throughput TCR immunosequencing, statistical association of individual TCRs with disease status, and machine learning. The aim of the study was to test whether cataloging public T cell receptors could identify signatures of past pathogen exposure. Genome-wide SNP genotypes for about three fifths of the roughly 670 donors were used in a later genetic analysis, which treated that subset as a discovery cohort. HLA typing covered class I and class II loci at four-digit resolution. Among over 350 genotyped donors of the cohort, an average of about 240,000 unique TCR beta nucleotide sequences were sequenced per donor, around 20% of them non-productive. Along with the roughly 670-subject first cohort, a separate validation cohort of about 110 different subjects was used. A handful of DR-DQ haplotypes were handled as single units for association and clustering because linkage in the cohort was strong.

Libraries were made using the immunoSEQ multiplex PCR assay. A mixture of 60 forward primers for TCR Vbeta segments and 13 reverse primers for TCR Jbeta segments was used in the multiplex PCR. The CDR3 region of rearranged TCR beta genes was amplified from genomic DNA by a multiplex PCR assay. The amplified TCR beta libraries were sequenced on the Illumina HiSeq System as 87-base-pair reads. From the authors' description of their analysis: In a later analysis, tens of millions of unique TCR beta chains were counted across the approximately 640 repertoires, and roughly 11 million of these chains were shared by at least two donors. To remove PCR and sequencing errors, raw reads were error-corrected and collapsed into unique sequences using a nearest-neighbor algorithm that merged closely related sequences. To assign V, D and J gene segments, CDR3 sequences were aligned to IMGT reference sequences. For a sequence to be retained, at least a six-nucleotide match to both a V gene segment and a J gene segment was required. Rearrangements were classified as productive when the CDR3 lacked stop codons and remained in frame with V and J, and all other rearrangements were classified as non-productive. Following IMGT convention, CDR3 was defined as the stretch from the second conserved V-encoded cysteine to the conserved J-encoded phenylalanine. Sequences without an unambiguous match to a single V gene segment were excluded from the earlier analysis of a few hundred of the donors. In an earlier analysis of about 590 of the donors, a V segment was called functional when productive rearrangements were above 56.7%, and segregating when the standard deviation between donors exceeded 5%. A statistical classification framework was built to diagnose cytomegalovirus status from the catalog of TCR beta chain sequences. In a later analysis, V and J genes were assigned by comparing TCR nucleotide sequences against IMGT/GENE-DB human TR gene sequences. In a later analysis, CDR3 sequences and most-parsimonious VDJ recombination scenarios were assigned using the TCRdist pipeline. A later analysis defined each TCR beta chain by its CDR3 amino acid sequence plus V-gene family, and excluded reads lacking a unique V-gene family. A later analysis removed over 500 highly shared, low-generation-probability nucleotide sequences to deal with suspected cross-contamination and a sequencing artifact. A later analysis calculated a clonal expansion index for each public chain from normalized within-repertoire ranks of inferred template counts. In a later analysis, generation probabilities were computed using a VDJ recombination model fitted to out-of-frame rearrangements, and the results were checked against IGoR. In a later analysis, hypergeometric tests were used to score TCR-TCR, TCR-HLA and TCR-CMV co-occurrence, with a repertoire-size bias correction applied to TCR pairs. A later analysis estimated false discovery rates by permuting HLA or CMV assignments 20 times. In a later analysis, co-occurring TCRs were grouped using DBSCAN, and TCRdist sequence similarity was added for clustering within HLA-allele-positive subsets. Repertoires with fewer than 30,000 or more than 120,000 public chains, plus five repertoires with anomalous nucleotide sharing, were excluded from co-occurrence clustering. TCRdb stores this immuneACCESS table with in-frame sequences only. Part of the clones is absent; in the studies checked, under half of the shortfall reflects unresolved V genes, and no reason is known for the rest. The V and J calls and clone size come from that table; D and trimming were worked out from the DNA. For this sample there are 180,000 or so clones; under 80% appear just once. The ten top clones hold over 2% of the sample.

In total, 630 or so healthy bone marrow donors made up the cohort. At the time of sampling, all cohort members were nominally healthy, though unrecorded immune exposures were likely present. The donor was CMV seropositive and belonged to the group of 250 to 300 seropositive cohort members. A peripheral blood sample was provided by each donor, and peripheral blood mononuclear cells were used for TCR beta sequencing. Genomic DNA extraction from the blood cell samples was performed with the Qiagen DNeasy Blood Extraction Kit. Remarks on this clone: It has no known antigen specificity. No qualities accompany the bases; no much larger clone lies one base away.

The paper's findings and limits, for the study overall: Cytomegalovirus status was reported to be diagnosed by the classifier with high specificity and sensitivity in both the original and validation cohorts. Roughly uniform sequencing depth across donors was assumed in presence/absence analyses, although this assumption may not hold. According to a later analysis, TCR association rates differed among HLA loci, with DRB1 alleles showing the most associated TCRs and HLA-C alleles showing the fewest. In an earlier analysis of approximately 590 of the donors, most TCR beta V segments were observed in productive rearrangements about 90% or about 30% of the time, broadly matching IMGT annotations. While some public TCRs were present in many individuals, most TCR sequences turned up only very rarely across donors. According to a later genetic analysis, donors in an Asian-associated ancestry cluster had fewer N-insertions in productive TCRs than the approximately 630-donor mean. The study gave a list of about 160 TCR beta chains associated with cytomegalovirus. According to a later analysis, most CMV-associated TCR beta chains appeared to be HLA-restricted, and the HLA associations seemed to be driven largely by CMV exposure. According to a later analysis, parvovirus B19, influenza, CMV and Epstein-Barr virus appeared linked to several top co-occurrence clusters. Approximately 18 rarely observed V segments, including chromosome 9 orphons, were excluded from the earlier analysis of about 500 of the donors because counts were too low. Correlated functional status among segregating V segments might be attributable to linkage disequilibrium, but an unknown experimental factor could not be ruled out. Because the 87-base-pair reads could not distinguish some IMGT-functional V segments, including TRBV6-2 and TRBV6-3, those segments were excluded. Specific HLA alleles were associated with over 15,000 TCR beta sequences at a false discovery rate of 0.05 in a later analysis. In a later genetic analysis, a missense DCLRE1C variant was associated with V-gene and J-gene trimming of TCR beta chains, and the association was replicated in an independent cohort. A further reported finding was that TCR beta sequences accurately predicted the HLA-A and HLA-B alleles for most subjects in the first cohort. In vitro tests confirmed that a few of the cytomegalovirus-associated TCR beta chains recognize cytomegalovirus antigens. HLA typing was unavailable for some donors at each locus, so association tests used only the typed subset. A cluster of highly shared sequence variants was judged likely to represent a technical artifact of the sequencing pipeline. When HLA alleles, especially DR and DQ, strongly co-occurred, TCR associations were difficult to assign to individual alleles. The authors suggested that the approach could potentially be extended to other disease states and immunological phenotypes. In a later analysis, HLA-associated TCR beta chains were found to be more clonally expanded and to have lower generation probabilities than equally common non-associated chains. For the cohort, immune exposure information was limited to CMV serostatus. This cohort had only TCR beta chains sequenced, and the lack of alpha or paired-chain data limited which features could be detected.

V was cut back by 0 bases and J by 3 bases, leaving a gap of 6 bases between them. From the cysteine up to the phenylalanine, the CDR3 has a length of 14 residues. The entry retains the CDR3 DNA only, 42 bases that are in frame from base 1. Via the germline V gene, CDR1 is SGHDT and CDR2 YYEEEE. Recombination linked TRBV5-6 to TRBJ1-4; no confident D gene assignment can be made. Sequenced input: PBMCs. This receptor was identified in a woman aged 25 to 39 in good health and CMV-seropositive. The CDR3 protein sequence reads: CASSLAQSNEKLFF. The bases are TGTGCCAGCAGCTTGGCACAGTCTAATGAAAAACTGTTTTTT.